This T cell receptor (beta chain) was captured in a study of graft-versus-host responses after intestinal transplantation. The overall study: Every transplant recipient was induced with anti-thymocyte globulin, then maintained on tacrolimus and steroids for about three years. Broader study findings: Recipient bone marrow held GvH clones, some seen earlier in ileum or blood. Some patients had graft-donor T cell macrochimerism, and their allografts showed high graft-versus-host to host-versus-graft clonal ratios.

Notes on this clone: Its antigen is not known.

The data were produced by immunoSEQ multiplex PCR, yet TCRdb's version contains in-frame clones alone and is incomplete. The sample carries 40,000 to 45,000 clones, about 90% recorded once. The V gene's germline CDR1 is MGHDK and CDR2 SYGVNS. Germline trimming cut 3 bases from V and 4 bases from J; bases unmatched to any gene: 8. CDR3 length: 16 amino acids. The clonotype was recovered from a human patient who received an intestinal transplant, so some T cells may come from the graft donor. The sample here was PBMCs, taken approximately 300 days after intestinal transplant. V and J are TRBV25-1 and TRBJ2-5; TRBD2 agrees at 10 bases. The CDR3 DNA reads as TGTGCCAGCAGTGACCTCGGGACTAGCGCGTCAGAGACCCAGTACTTC. Amino acid sequence: CASSDLGTSASETQYF.